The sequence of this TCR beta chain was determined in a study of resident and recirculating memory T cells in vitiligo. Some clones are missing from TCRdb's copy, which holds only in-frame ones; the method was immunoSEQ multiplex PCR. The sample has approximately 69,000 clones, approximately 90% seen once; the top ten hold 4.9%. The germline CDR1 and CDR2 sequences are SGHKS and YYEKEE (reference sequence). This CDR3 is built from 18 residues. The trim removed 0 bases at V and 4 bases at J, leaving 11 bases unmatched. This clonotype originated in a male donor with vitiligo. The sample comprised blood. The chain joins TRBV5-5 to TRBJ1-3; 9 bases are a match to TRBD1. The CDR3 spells CASSLVYFGQGSGNTIYF. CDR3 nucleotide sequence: TGTGCCAGCAGCTTGGTGTATTTTGGACAGGGGTCCGGAAACACCATATATTTT.